These 20 T cell receptor beta chains came from one sample sequenced in a study of blood T cell repertoires in COVID-19. TCRdb's table, derived via immunoSEQ multiplex PCR, lists solely in-frame clones and lacks some. The table records 200,000 or so clones, 60% to 80% of them present only once. Sequencing input: peripheral blood. Receptors were obtained from a man in his 60s with active or convalescent COVID-19.

V usage is TRBV7-3 and J usage is TRBJ2-7, with a possible D match to TRBD2 (7 bases). The CDR3 runs 15 residues. Germline CDR1 and CDR2: SGHTA and FQGTGA. Trimming took off 5 bases at V and 3 bases at J, with 17 bases between the two ends. DNA for the CDR3: TGTGCCAGCAGCCCAGGGGCGGGAGCAGACTACGAGCAGTACTTC. Protein sequence: CASSPGAGADYEQYF.

The V gene is TRBV3-1 (or the pseudogene TRBV3-2), the J gene TRBJ2-7; TRBD1 matches at 8 bases. The CDR3 sequence is 15 residues long. Per the germline V gene, CDR1 is LGHDT and CDR2 is YNNKEL (reference sequence). Trimming removed 1 base from V and 3 bases from J; junction bases left unmatched: 5. In nucleotides, the CDR3 is TGTGCCAGCAGCCAAGGGGACAGGTACTACTACGAGCAGTACTTC. Translated: CASSQGDRYYYEQYF.

This sequence joins TRBV18 and TRBJ2-1; no clear D gene. The CDR3 is 14 residues long. CDR1 and CDR2 from the germline V gene are KGHSH and LQKENI. V lost 2 bases and J 9 bases, leaving 14 bases between the germline ends. CDR3 DNA sequence: TGTGCCAGCTCACCAGTAAGAAGTACGAGTGAGCAGTTCTTC. Protein: CASSPVRSTSEQFF.

This chain joins TRBV27 and TRBJ1-2; 7 nucleotides agree with TRBD1. The CDR3 is 13 residues long. Per germline, CDR1 MNHEY and CDR2 SMNVEV (reference sequence). V dropped 3 bases and J dropped 6; count of bases not matched to a gene: 4. The DNA of the CDR3 is TGTGCCAGCAGTTTCCGACAGGGAAATGGCTACACCTTC. It codes for CASSFRQGNGYTF.

The chain uses TRBV13 and TRBJ2-2, with 9 bases matching TRBD1. Germline CDR1 and CDR2: PRHDT and FYEKMQ (reference sequence). The CDR3 loop spans 14 amino acids. V trimming: 11 bases; J trimming: 5 bases; junction bases outside the gene matches: 9. The CDR3: CAAAGQGWTGELFF. DNA of the CDR3: TGTGCCGCCGCGGGACAGGGTTGGACCGGGGAGCTGTTTTTT.

The chain couples TRBV24-1 to TRBJ1-2, with D perhaps matching TRBD1 (6 bases). V shed 3 bases and J shed 6 bases, with 13 bases lying between them. Per the germline V gene, CDR1 is KGHDR and CDR2 is SFDVKD. The CDR3 has 14 residues. The chain's CDR3 is CATSDPDRLNGYTF. In DNA, the CDR3 is TGTGCCACCAGTGATCCTGACAGGCTGAATGGCTACACCTTC.

The CDR3: CASTYQETQYF. In DNA form, the CDR3 reads TGTGCCAGCACCTACCAAGAGACCCAGTACTTC. The chain uses TRBV2 and TRBJ2-5; no clear D gene. V was trimmed by 7 bases and J by 0 bases, leaving 3 bases between them. CDR1 and CDR2 (germline): SNHLY, FYNNEI. The CDR3 is 11 residues long.

The chain employs TRBV4-1 and TRBJ2-3, with D possibly being TRBD1 (6 bases). Trimming removed 4 bases from V and 2 bases from J, with 13 bases in between. Germline assignment: CDR1 MGHRA and CDR2 YSYEKL. The CDR3 has 15 residues. CDR3 bases: TGCGCCAGCAGCCCCGCAGGGGCCGACACAGATACGCAGTATTTT. Residues: CASSPAGADTDTQYF.

In DNA, the CDR3 is TGTGCCAGCAGCCTCCGTTACAGGGCCTATGGCTACACCTTC. It encodes CASSLRYRAYGYTF. J is TRBJ1-2 and V is TRBV3-1 (or the pseudogene TRBV3-2); TRBD1 is a possible D gene (6 bases). The CDR3 runs to 14 residues. V was cut by 4 bases and J by 4 bases, with 13 bases left in between. Germline CDR1 is LGHDT and CDR2 is YNNKEL (reference sequence).

This clone was seen just once. The CDR3 is CASSPTGATNEKLFF. The CDR3 DNA reads as TGTGCCAGCAGCCCCACGGGTGCGACTAATGAAAAACTGTTTTTT. The chain has TRBV7-3 and TRBJ1-4; D gene uncertain. With 5 bases removed from V and 2 bases from J, the gap between germline ends came to 12 bases. Looked up from germline, CDR1 is SGHTA and CDR2 is FQGTGA. The CDR3 length is 15 residues.

The chain employs TRBV18 and TRBJ2-1; TRBD1 matches at 8 bases. The CDR3 totals 14 residues. Unmatched junction bases numbered 13, after V lost 8 bases and J lost 10 bases. CDR1 is KGHSH and CDR2 is LQKENI in the germline V gene. The CDR3 DNA is TGTGCCAGCCAAGCCGGACAGGGAGGTCGCGAGCAGTTCTTC. This encodes CASQAGQGGREQFF.

V is TRBV7-3 and J is TRBJ2-1; D might be TRBD2 (6 bases). The CDR3 is made up of 13 amino acids. The V end was cut by 6 bases, the J end by 1 base, with 7 bases between. Germline lookup yields CDR1 SGHTA and CDR2 FQGTGA. The CDR3 region is CASRSGSYNEQFF. Written as DNA, the CDR3 is TGTGCCAGCAGGAGCGGGTCCTACAATGAGCAGTTCTTC.

The chain combines TRBV7-8 with TRBJ1-3, with D tentatively TRBD1 (5 bases). Germline CDR1 and CDR2: SGHVS and FQNEAQ. Deletions cut 1 base from V and 0 bases from J, with 13 bases between. CDR3 length: 17 amino acids. The CDR3 sequence: CASSLGGVPLSGNTIYF. The CDR3 DNA reads TGTGCCAGCAGCTTAGGGGGGGTCCCGCTCTCTGGAAACACCATATATTTT.

This chain's CDR3 is CASSAAPSGLITGELFF. The CDR3 DNA follows: TGTGCCAGCAGCGCAGCCCCAAGCGGGTTGATAACCGGGGAGCTGTTTTTT. The V and J genes are TRBV9 and TRBJ2-2; D might be TRBD2 (6 bases). Trimming shortened V by 3 bases and J by 5 bases, and 20 bases separated the two germline ends. CDR1 is SGDLS and CDR2 is YYNGEE in the germline V gene. This CDR3 is 17 amino acids long.

The chain has TRBV6-2 or TRBV6-3 and TRBJ1-1; 7 bases align to TRBD1. This CDR3 spans 14 amino acids. The germline V gene encodes CDR1 MNHEY and CDR2 SVGEGT. The V segment lost 5 bases and the J segment 6 bases; nucleotides outside the gene matches: 9. CDR3 sequence: CASSAGQVVAEAFF. The DNA for the CDR3 is TGTGCCAGCAGTGCAGGACAGGTGGTTGCTGAAGCTTTCTTT.

J is TRBJ1-2 and V is TRBV12-3 or TRBV12-4; D gene unclear. V shed 3 bases and J shed 8 bases, with 10 bases lying between them. The CDR3 extends over 12 amino acids. The CDR3 bases are TGTGCCAGCAGTTTTTCGGGTCGAGGCTACACCTTC. Translating it yields CASSFSGRGYTF.

This chain links TRBV15 with TRBJ2-7, with D perhaps TRBD1 (6 bases). Germline V lookup: CDR1 LNHNV, CDR2 YYDKDF (reference sequence). V was clipped by 5 bases and J by 3 bases, with 17 bases between them. CDR3 size: 15 residues. The CDR3 here is CATSDQRGRIYEQYF. The CDR3 bases are TGTGCCACCAGCGATCAGAGGGGGAGAATCTACGAGCAGTACTTC.

The chain joins TRBV6-5 to TRBJ2-7; TRBD1 matches at 9 bases. V gave up 6 bases and J gave up 0 bases; unmatched junction bases: 3. Germline V gene sequence: CDR1 MNHEY, CDR2 SVGAGI. The CDR3 extends over 14 amino acids. In DNA form, the CDR3 reads TGTGCCAGCAGGGACAGGGGATTCTCCTACGAGCAGTACTTC. Translating it yields CASRDRGFSYEQYF.

The chain combines TRBV4-3 with TRBJ2-2; no definite D call. Germline V gene lookup returns CDR1 LGHNA and CDR2 YSLEER. Trimming removed 5 bases from V and 6 bases from J, with 10 bases in between. The CDR3 loop spans 13 amino acids. CDR3 amino acids: CASSLSRAGELFF. CDR3 in DNA: TGCGCCAGCAGCTTAAGCCGAGCCGGGGAGCTGTTTTTT.

The rearrangement joins TRBV4-3 to TRBJ2-7; TRBD2 is a possible D gene (6 bases). CDR3 length: 16 residues. Germline V gene lookup returns CDR1 LGHNA and CDR2 YSLEER. Trimming pared 0 bases from V and 1 base from J, leaving 13 bases between. Written as DNA, the CDR3 is TGCGCCAGCAGCCAAGATCGCATGGGGGGTTCCTACGAGCAGTACTTC. Protein product: CASSQDRMGGSYEQYF.